This TCR beta chain originates from a study of PD-1 blockade in mismatch repair-deficient tumors. Study-level information: All were previously treated, progressing patients with about a dozen mismatch repair-deficient cancer types.

CDR1 is SNHLY, CDR2 FYNNEI, per germline. Losses at the gene ends were 11 bases for V and 1 base for J; bases not matched to a gene: 5. The CDR3 has 13 residues. With regard to this clone: Its target is unknown.

Study-wide findings and caveats: After pembrolizumab, tumor-resident clones rose rapidly, then generally contracted before radiologic responses.

The repertoire was sequenced with immunoSEQ multiplex PCR; TCRdb's copy has only in-frame clones and lacks some. The sample has around 110,000 clones, over 60% seen once. The TCR-sequenced patients were a few responders to pembrolizumab. V and J are TRBV2 and TRBJ1-5, with 7 nucleotides matching TRBD1. This receptor was taken from an adult with mismatch repair-deficient cancer. Specimen: peripheral blood, collected around 60 weeks after starting pembrolizumab. In DNA, the CDR3 is TGTGCCTCCCAGGGGGAAAGCAATCAGCCCCAGCATTTT. It specifies CASQGESNQPQHF.